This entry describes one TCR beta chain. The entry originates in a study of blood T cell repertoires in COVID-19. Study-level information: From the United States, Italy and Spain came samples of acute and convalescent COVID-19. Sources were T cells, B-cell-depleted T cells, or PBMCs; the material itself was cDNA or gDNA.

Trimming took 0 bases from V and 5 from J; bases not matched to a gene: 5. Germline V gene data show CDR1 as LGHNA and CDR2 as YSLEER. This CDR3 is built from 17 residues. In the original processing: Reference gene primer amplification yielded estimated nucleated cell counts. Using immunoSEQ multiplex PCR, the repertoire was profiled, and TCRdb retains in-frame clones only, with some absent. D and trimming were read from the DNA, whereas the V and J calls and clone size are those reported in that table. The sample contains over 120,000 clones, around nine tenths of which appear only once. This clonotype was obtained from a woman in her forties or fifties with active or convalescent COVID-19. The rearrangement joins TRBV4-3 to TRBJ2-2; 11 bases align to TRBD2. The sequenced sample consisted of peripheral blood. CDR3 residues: CASSQERLAGRTGELFF. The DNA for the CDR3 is TGCGCCAGCAGCCAAGAACGACTAGCGGGACGGACCGGGGAGCTGTTTTTT.